The 30 T cell receptor beta chains in this list originate from one sample, sequenced in a study of siplizumab effects on memory and regulatory T cells. Profiling relied on immunoSEQ multiplex PCR, and the TCRdb table lists in-frame clones only, not all of them. The sample lists nearly 85,000 clones, over 80% occurring once. The specimen was Tregs sorted from blood. Every receptor here comes from a human donor in good health.

This clone is a singleton in its sample. The chain recombines TRBV7-9 with TRBJ2-3, with D perhaps matching TRBD1 (6 bases). Germline lookup yields CDR1 SEHNR and CDR2 FQNEAQ (reference sequence). The V end lost 3 bases, the J end lost 0 bases, and 10 bases lay between the germline ends. The CDR3 contains 15 residues. In DNA form, the CDR3 reads TGTGCCAGCAGCTTGGGGGCCTCTAGCACAGATACGCAGTATTTT. Encoded protein: CASSLGASSTDTQYF.

The chain recombines TRBV5-4 with TRBJ2-6, with D perhaps matching TRBD2 (6 bases). This CDR3 comprises 16 residues. The V gene's germline CDR1 is SGHNT and CDR2 YYREEE (reference sequence). Trimming stripped 6 bases from V and 1 base from J, with 14 bases between. CDR3 region: CASTPGVGSGANVLTF. The CDR3 DNA sequence: TGTGCCAGCACCCCGGGGGTAGGTTCTGGGGCCAACGTCCTGACTTTC.

V is TRBV7-6 and J is TRBJ2-1; the match to TRBD2 covers 8 bases. Germline trimming cut 1 base from V and 2 bases from J; bases unmatched to any gene: 7. This CDR3 region has 17 residues. Germline V gene lookup returns CDR1 SGHVS and CDR2 FNYEAQ. The CDR3 reads CASSLVAVGGAYNEQFF. The CDR3 DNA sequence: TGTGCCAGCAGCTTAGTAGCTGTCGGGGGGGCCTACAATGAGCAGTTCTTC.

There are a few counts of this clone. The chain employs TRBV18 and TRBJ1-5; D is unresolved. The CDR3 covers 13 residues. Trimming removed 2 bases from V and 5 bases from J, with 7 bases in between. Germline lookup yields CDR1 KGHSH and CDR2 LQKENI. The CDR3 spells CASSPGGDQPQHF. In nucleotides, the CDR3 is TGTGCCAGCTCACCAGGCGGCGATCAGCCCCAGCATTTT. Full variable domain (rest looked up from reference TRBV18 and TRBJ1-5): NAGVMQNPRHLVRRRGQEARLRCSPMKGHSHVYWYRQLPEEGLKFMVYLQKENIIDESGMPKERFSAEFPKEGPSILRIQQVVRGDSAAYFCASSPGGDQPQHFGDGTRLSIL.

This clone has just a few counts. The V and J genes are TRBV11-2 and TRBJ2-5; D unclear. This CDR3 region has 14 residues. CDR1 and CDR2 (germline): SGHAT, FQNNGV. The V end lost 0 bases, the J end lost 4 bases, and 9 bases lay between the germline ends. As DNA, the CDR3 is TGTGCCAGCAGCTTAGACTCCGTTTCAGAGACCCAGTACTTC. Its protein is CASSLDSVSETQYF.

This clone has a single count. The J gene is TRBJ2-7, the V gene TRBV5-6; D possibly corresponds to TRBD1 (6 bases). The CDR3 sequence is 13 residues long. V was trimmed by 4 bases and J by 2 bases, leaving 10 bases between them. Germline CDR1 SGHDT, CDR2 YYEEEE. The CDR3 is CASSLTGTYEQYF. CDR3 in DNA: TGTGCCAGCAGCCTCACAGGGACCTACGAGCAGTACTTC.

The CDR3 bases are TGTGCCAGCTCACCAAGAGGGTTGGGGAACACTGAAGCTTTCTTT. Protein: CASSPRGLGNTEAFF. V and J are TRBV18 and TRBJ1-1, with D unresolved. The length of the CDR3 is 15 residues. Germline V CDR1 and CDR2: KGHSH, LQKENI. The V end lost 2 bases, the J end lost 1 base, and 11 bases lay between the germline ends.

The CDR3 bases are TGTGCCAGCAGCCCCCGGGGGGGCGGAACAGATACGCAGTATTTT. Translating gives CASSPRGGGTDTQYF. V usage is TRBV7-7 and J usage is TRBJ2-3, with 8 nucleotides matching TRBD2. Trimming took 5 bases from V and 3 from J; bases not matched to a gene: 7. The CDR3 is 15 amino acids. The germline CDR1 and CDR2 sequences are SSHAT and FNYEAQ (reference sequence).

This clone was detected only once. V is TRBV14 and J is TRBJ1-1, with D unresolved. CDR1 and CDR2 from the germline V gene are SGHDN and FVKESK. The CDR3 loop spans 14 amino acids. V lost 1 base and J 4 bases, leaving 10 bases between the germline ends. CDR3 loop: CASSQVFRLTEAFF. The CDR3 DNA reads TGTGCCAGCAGCCAAGTGTTCAGACTCACTGAAGCTTTCTTT.

The rearrangement links TRBV19 to TRBJ1-3, with D perhaps TRBD1 (6 bases). The CDR3 runs 16 residues. The germline V and J ends were trimmed by 4 bases and 0 bases, with 13 bases remaining between them. Germline loops: CDR1 LNHDA, CDR2 SQIVND (reference sequence). Here the CDR3 DNA reads TGTGCCAGTAGTAACGGACAGCTTGCCTCTGGAAACACCATATATTTT. Translating gives CASSNGQLASGNTIYF.

V and J are TRBV7-9 and TRBJ2-1; D unclear. The CDR3 sequence is 15 residues long. Trimming took 3 bases from V and 1 from J, leaving 10 bases between them. CDR1 SEHNR and CDR2 FQNEAQ come from the germline V gene (reference sequence). CDR3 bases: TGTGCCAGCAGCTTTCGGGCCGATTCCTACAATGAGCAGTTCTTC. Translation gives CASSFRADSYNEQFF.

The rearrangement links TRBV7-9 to TRBJ1-1; D not resolved. CDR1 SEHNR and CDR2 FQNEAQ come from the germline V gene (reference sequence). Deletions cut 1 base from V and 8 bases from J, with 8 bases between. This CDR3 is built from 12 residues. CDR3 DNA: TGTGCCAGCAGCTTAGTCGCAGTCGAAGCTTTCTTT. Protein: CASSLVAVEAFF.

This clone is medium-sized within its sample. The chain joins TRBV18 to TRBJ2-2; the D gene is possibly TRBD2 (6 bases). The germline V and J ends were trimmed by 3 bases and 1 base, with 12 bases remaining between them. From germline, CDR1 is KGHSH and CDR2 LQKENI. The CDR3 extends over 16 amino acids. As DNA, the CDR3 is TGTGCCAGCTCACCCGGGACGGGGGAGAACACCGGGGAGCTGTTTTTT. Translating it yields CASSPGTGENTGELFF.

This clone was seen a handful of times. For the CDR3, the DNA is TGCAGCGGAGCAGGGACGAACACTGAAGCTTTCTTT. Protein product: CSGAGTNTEAFF. The chain has TRBV29-1 and TRBJ1-1; D may be TRBD1 (5 bases). CDR1 and CDR2 (germline): SQVTM, ANQGSEA. The CDR3 runs 12 residues. With 7 bases removed from V and 1 base from J, the gap between germline ends came to 10 bases.

The V gene is TRBV30, the J gene TRBJ2-7; TRBD2 agrees at 7 bases. J gave up 2 bases and V 5 bases, and 6 bases lay outside the gene matches. CDR1 and CDR2 from the germline V gene are GTSNPN and SVGIG (reference sequence). The CDR3 sequence is 13 residues long. CDR3 nucleotide sequence: TGTGCCTGGGAGGGCGGGGGACCCTACGAGCAGTACTTC. Its translation: CAWEGGGPYEQYF.

The V call is TRBV30, the J call TRBJ1-3; a possible D gene is TRBD1 (6 bases). The CDR3 consists of 15 residues. Germline CDR1 is GTSNPN and CDR2 is SVGIG (reference sequence). With 2 bases removed from V and 0 bases from J, the gap between germline ends came to 11 bases. CDR3 amino acids: CAWSRGTPSGNTIYF. In nucleotides, the CDR3 is TGTGCCTGGAGTAGAGGGACACCCTCTGGAAACACCATATATTTT.

V gene TRBV5-1 combines with J gene TRBJ2-1; TRBD2 matches at 8 bases. The CDR3 length is 15 residues. V trimming: 0 bases; J trimming: 3 bases; junction bases outside the gene matches: 2. The germline V gene has CDR1 SGHRS and CDR2 YFSETQ. The CDR3 spells CASSLGLASYNEQFF. CDR3 nucleotide sequence: TGCGCCAGCAGCTTGGGACTAGCGAGCTACAATGAGCAGTTCTTC.

The rearrangement links TRBV7-7 to TRBJ2-5; the D is unclear. This CDR3 spans 12 amino acids. Per the germline V gene, CDR1 is SSHAT and CDR2 is FNYEAQ (reference sequence). Trimming removed 2 bases at V and 5 bases at J, with 6 bases between. The CDR3 region is CASSLPLETQYF. The CDR3 DNA sequence: TGTGCCAGCAGCTTACCGCTGGAGACCCAGTACTTC.

The chain carries TRBV12-5 and TRBJ2-1, with a weak D call TRBD1 (5 bases). CDR1 is LGHNT and CDR2 is FRNRAP in the germline V gene. The CDR3 totals 12 residues. V was pared by 1 base and J by 11 bases, with 9 bases between. CDR3 loop: CASGLGRDKQFF. CDR3 nucleotide sequence: TGTGCTAGTGGTTTGGGCAGGGATAAGCAGTTCTTC.

This sequence joins TRBV19 and TRBJ2-4; D perhaps matches TRBD2 (6 bases). This CDR3 is built from 14 residues. The ends were cut back, 10 bases at V and 0 bases at J, with 13 bases in the middle. Per the germline V gene, CDR1 is LNHDA and CDR2 is SQIVND (reference sequence). Here the CDR3 reads CATGSRVAKNIQYF. The CDR3 coding sequence is TGTGCCACCGGGAGCAGGGTAGCCAAAAACATTCAGTACTTC.

The chain joins TRBV5-1 to TRBJ2-5, with D possibly being TRBD2 (5 bases). This CDR3 has 12 residues. The germline V and J ends were trimmed by 2 bases and 4 bases, with 6 bases remaining between them. CDR1 SGHRS and CDR2 YFSETQ come from the germline V gene. The CDR3 region has the DNA TGCGCCAGCAGCTTTGGAGGAGAGACCCAGTACTTC. This gives the protein CASSFGGETQYF.

This chain uses TRBV19 with TRBJ2-7, with TRBD2 matching over 10 bases. The CDR3 consists of 14 residues. The germline V gene encodes CDR1 LNHDA and CDR2 SQIVND (reference sequence). V was clipped by 5 bases and J by 3 bases; unmatched bases: 4. The CDR3 protein is CASSVASGGYEQYF. The CDR3 coding sequence is TGTGCCAGTAGTGTCGCTAGCGGGGGCTACGAGCAGTACTTC. Complete variable domain (other parts from reference TRBV19 and TRBJ2-7): DGGITQSPKYLFRKEGQNVTLSCEQNLNHDAMYWYRQDPGQGLRLIYYSQIVNDFQKGDIAEGYSVSREKKESFPLTVTSAQKNPTAFYLCASSVASGGYEQYFGPGTRLTVT.

The chain employs TRBV7-5 and TRBJ1-1; the table's D call, TRBD1, has no DNA check behind it. TRBV7-5 is deemed a pseudogene. The CDR3 is made up of 16 amino acids. The CDR3 sequence: CVRSLSIGRLNTEAFF. The DNA for the CDR3 is TGTGTCAGAAGCTTAAGTATCGGCAGGTTGAACACTGAAGCTTTCTTT.

By share, this clone ranks as medium-sized. The chain has TRBV29-1 and TRBJ1-1; D gene ambiguous. CDR1 SQVTM and CDR2 ANQGSEA come from the germline V gene. The V end was cut by 4 bases, the J end by 1 base, with 13 bases between. This CDR3 has 14 residues. In DNA, the CDR3 is TGCAGCGTTGGCCTAGGATCCTCGAACACTGAAGCTTTCTTT. Encoded protein: CSVGLGSSNTEAFF.

This chain uses TRBV18 with TRBJ2-3; D possibly corresponds to TRBD2 (5 bases). Per germline, CDR1 KGHSH and CDR2 LQKENI. This CDR3 contains 14 residues. With 5 bases removed from V and 2 bases from J, the gap between germline ends came to 11 bases. In nucleotides, the CDR3 is TGTGCCAGCTCAAGTAGGACTGACACAGATACGCAGTATTTT. Its translation is CASSSRTDTDTQYF.

J is TRBJ1-1 and V is TRBV5-6, with 10 nucleotides matching TRBD1. Trimming cost V 3 bases and J 0 bases; bases outside gene matches: 2. This CDR3 region has 15 residues. Germline-derived CDR1 and CDR2 are SGHDT and YYEEEE. CDR3 in amino acids: CASSWGQGLNTEAFF. The CDR3 region has the DNA TGTGCCAGCAGCTGGGGACAGGGGCTGAACACTGAAGCTTTCTTT.

The chain couples TRBV12-5 to TRBJ2-1; the D gene is possibly TRBD2 (5 bases). Trimming took 3 bases from V and 3 from J, leaving 15 bases between them. Germline loops: CDR1 LGHNT, CDR2 FRNRAP. The length of the CDR3 is 16 residues. The CDR3 reads CASGFPRGPDYNEQFF. CDR3 DNA: TGTGCTAGTGGTTTCCCCCGAGGGCCCGACTACAATGAGCAGTTCTTC. Full variable domain (missing parts from reference TRBV12-5 and TRBJ2-1): DARVTQTPRHKVTEMGQEVTMRCQPILGHNTVFWYRQTMMQGLELLAYFRNRAPLDDSGMPKDRFSAEMPDATLATLKIQPSEPRDSAVYFCASGFPRGPDYNEQFFGPGTRLTVL.

The rearrangement links TRBV7-8 to TRBJ2-7; D tentatively fits TRBD1 or TRBD2 (5 bases each). Trimming took 3 bases from V and 0 from J, leaving 9 bases between them. The CDR3 length is 14 residues. Germline CDR1 and CDR2: SGHVS and FQNEAQ. CDR3 sequence (DNA): TGTGCCAGCAGCTTTGGGACGGCCTCCTACGAGCAGTACTTC. Translated, it gives CASSFGTASYEQYF.

This clone was observed once. The chain's CDR3 is CASGGRTGGRGQYF. CDR3 coding DNA: TGTGCCAGCGGGGGCAGGACAGGGGGCAGGGGGCAGTACTTC. The V and J genes are TRBV28 and TRBJ2-7, with 11 bases matching TRBD1. The CDR3 covers 14 residues. Germline CDR1 is MDHEN and CDR2 is SYDVKM. Unmatched junction bases numbered 12, after V lost 8 bases and J lost 9 bases. The full variable domain, its missing parts supplied by reference TRBV28 and TRBJ2-7, is DVKVTQSSRYLVKRTGEKVFLECVQDMDHENMFWYRQDPGLGLRLIYFSYDVKMKEKGDIPEGYSVSREKKERFSLILESASTNQTSMYLCASGGRTGGRGQYFGPGTRLTVT.

The chain uses TRBV19 and TRBJ1-2; perhaps TRBD1 as D (6 bases). The CDR3 spans 13 residues. Looked up from germline, CDR1 is LNHDA and CDR2 is SQIVND (reference sequence). The V end lost 3 bases, the J end lost 6 bases, and 11 bases lay between the germline ends. The CDR3 sequence: CASSINRDHGYTF. The CDR3 DNA reads TGTGCCAGTAGTATTAACAGGGATCATGGCTACACCTTC.